This paragraph reports one T cell receptor beta chain. The repertoire was sequenced with immunoSEQ multiplex PCR; TCRdb's copy has only in-frame clones and lacks some. In the table there are tens of thousands of clones, roughly 84% of which are singletons. The data were obtained in a study of PD-L1 blockade in urothelial cancer. Time point reported: pretreatment peripheral blood. Diagnoses among patients were locally advanced or metastatic urothelial carcinoma. Germline assignment: CDR1 SQVTM and CDR2 ANQGSEA. V shed 5 bases and J shed 2 bases, with 11 bases lying between them. This CDR3 region has 13 residues.

The chain is built from TRBV29-1 and TRBJ2-3; D is perhaps TRBD1 (5 bases). The origin of this receptor is a woman in her seventies with urothelial cancer. Sequencing used PBMCs, obtained around atezolizumab (anti-PD-L1) treatment. The CDR3 region is CSVWGDDTDTQYF. The CDR3, as DNA: TGCAGCGTTTGGGGCGACGACACAGATACGCAGTATTTT.